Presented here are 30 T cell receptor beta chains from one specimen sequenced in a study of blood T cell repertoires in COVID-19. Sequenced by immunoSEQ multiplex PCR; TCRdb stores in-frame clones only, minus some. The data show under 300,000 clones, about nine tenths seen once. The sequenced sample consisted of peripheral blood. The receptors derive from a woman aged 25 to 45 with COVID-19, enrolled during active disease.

The DNA for the CDR3 is TGTGCCACCAGCAGGTGGAGTCAGAATCAGCCCCAGCATTTT. Amino acids: CATSRWSQNQPQHF. The chain joins TRBV15 to TRBJ1-5; the D is unclear. Deletions cut 3 bases from V and 4 bases from J, with 10 bases between. CDR3 length: 14 residues. Per the germline V gene, CDR1 is LNHNV and CDR2 is YYDKDF (reference sequence).

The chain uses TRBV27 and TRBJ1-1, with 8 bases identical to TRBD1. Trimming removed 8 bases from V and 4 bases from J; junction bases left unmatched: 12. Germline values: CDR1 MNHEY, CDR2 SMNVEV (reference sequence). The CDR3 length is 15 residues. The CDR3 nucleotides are TGTGCCAGCGGCAGGACAGGGATCATCGGCACTGAAGCTTTCTTT. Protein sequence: CASGRTGIIGTEAFF.

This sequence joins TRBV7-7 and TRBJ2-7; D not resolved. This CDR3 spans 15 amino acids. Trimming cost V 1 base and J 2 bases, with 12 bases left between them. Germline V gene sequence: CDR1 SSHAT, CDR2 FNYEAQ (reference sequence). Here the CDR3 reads CASSLEVGSTYEQYF. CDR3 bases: TGTGCCAGCAGCTTAGAAGTGGGCAGTACCTACGAGCAGTACTTC.

In DNA form, the CDR3 reads TGTGCCAGCAGACGGGTGAACACCGGGGAGCTGTTTTTT. Its translation is CASRRVNTGELFF. The chain joins TRBV28 to TRBJ2-2; no firm D call. The CDR3 is made up of 13 amino acids. Trimming took off 6 bases at V and 1 base at J, with 6 bases between the two ends. Germline V CDR1 and CDR2: MDHEN, SYDVKM. Complete variable domain (other parts from reference TRBV28 and TRBJ2-2): DVKVTQSSRYLVKRTGEKVFLECVQDMDHENMFWYRQDPGLGLRLIYFSYDVKMKEKGDIPEGYSVSREKKERFSLILESASTNQTSMYLCASRRVNTGELFFGEGSRLTVL.

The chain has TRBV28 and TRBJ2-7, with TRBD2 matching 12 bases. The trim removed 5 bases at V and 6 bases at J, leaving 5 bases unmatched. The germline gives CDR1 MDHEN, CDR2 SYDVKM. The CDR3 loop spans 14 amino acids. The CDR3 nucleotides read TGTGCCAGCAGTCTAGCGGGGGGGCTCTTCGAGCAGTACTTC. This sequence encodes CASSLAGGLFEQYF.

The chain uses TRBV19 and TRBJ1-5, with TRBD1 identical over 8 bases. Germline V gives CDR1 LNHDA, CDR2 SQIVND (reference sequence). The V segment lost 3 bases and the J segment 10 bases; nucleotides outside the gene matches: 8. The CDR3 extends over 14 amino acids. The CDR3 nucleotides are TGTGCCAGTAGTATCCGAACAGGGGGTCGCCCCCAGCATTTT. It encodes CASSIRTGGRPQHF.

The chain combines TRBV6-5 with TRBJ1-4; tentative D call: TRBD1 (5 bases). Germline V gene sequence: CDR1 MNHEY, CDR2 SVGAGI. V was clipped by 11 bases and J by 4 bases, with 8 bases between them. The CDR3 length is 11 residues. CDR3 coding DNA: TGTGCCGGGGCCTATAATGAAAAACTGTTTTTT. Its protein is CAGAYNEKLFF.

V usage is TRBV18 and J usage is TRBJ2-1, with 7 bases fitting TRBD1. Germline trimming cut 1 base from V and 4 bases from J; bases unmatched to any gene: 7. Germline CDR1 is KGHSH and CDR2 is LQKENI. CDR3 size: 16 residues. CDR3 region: CASSPQATGSYNEQFF. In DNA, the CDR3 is TGTGCCAGCTCACCACAGGCGACAGGGAGTTACAATGAGCAGTTCTTC.

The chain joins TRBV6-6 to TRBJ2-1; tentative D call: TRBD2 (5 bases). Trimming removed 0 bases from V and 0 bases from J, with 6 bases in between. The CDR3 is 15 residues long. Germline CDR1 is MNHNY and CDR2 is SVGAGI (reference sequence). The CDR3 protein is CASSYSGSSYNEQFF. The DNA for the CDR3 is TGTGCCAGCAGTTACTCGGGGAGCTCCTACAATGAGCAGTTCTTC.

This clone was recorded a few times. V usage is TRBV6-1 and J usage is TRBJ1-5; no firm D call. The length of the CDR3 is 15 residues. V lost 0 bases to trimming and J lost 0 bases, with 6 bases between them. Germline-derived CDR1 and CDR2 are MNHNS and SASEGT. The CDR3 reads CASSEAPNSNQPQHF. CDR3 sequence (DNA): TGTGCCAGCAGTGAAGCGCCTAATAGCAATCAGCCCCAGCATTTT.

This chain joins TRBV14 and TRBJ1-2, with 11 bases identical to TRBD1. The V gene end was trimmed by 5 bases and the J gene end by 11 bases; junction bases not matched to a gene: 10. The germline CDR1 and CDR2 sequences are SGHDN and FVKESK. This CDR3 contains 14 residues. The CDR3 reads CASSAWTGGFYYTF. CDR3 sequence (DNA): TGTGCCAGCAGCGCCTGGACAGGGGGCTTCTATTACACCTTC.

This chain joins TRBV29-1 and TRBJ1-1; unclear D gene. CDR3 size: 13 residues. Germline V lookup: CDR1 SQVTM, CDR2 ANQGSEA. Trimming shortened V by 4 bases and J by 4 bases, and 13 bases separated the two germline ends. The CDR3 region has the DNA TGCAGCGTTGTGAGGGATGGCGTCACTGAAGCTTTCTTT. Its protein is CSVVRDGVTEAFF.

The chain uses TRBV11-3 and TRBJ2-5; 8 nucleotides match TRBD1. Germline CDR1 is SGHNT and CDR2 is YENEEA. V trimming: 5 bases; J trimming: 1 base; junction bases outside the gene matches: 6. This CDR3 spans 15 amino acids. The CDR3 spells CASSGPGQAQETQYF. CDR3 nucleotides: TGTGCCAGCAGCGGACCGGGACAGGCCCAAGAGACCCAGTACTTC.

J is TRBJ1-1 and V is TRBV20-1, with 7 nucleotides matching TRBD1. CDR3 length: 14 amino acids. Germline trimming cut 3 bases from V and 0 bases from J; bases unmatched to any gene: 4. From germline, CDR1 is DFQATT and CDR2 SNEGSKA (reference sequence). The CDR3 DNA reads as TGCAGTGCTAGTGACAGGGTAATGAACACTGAAGCTTTCTTT. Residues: CSASDRVMNTEAFF.

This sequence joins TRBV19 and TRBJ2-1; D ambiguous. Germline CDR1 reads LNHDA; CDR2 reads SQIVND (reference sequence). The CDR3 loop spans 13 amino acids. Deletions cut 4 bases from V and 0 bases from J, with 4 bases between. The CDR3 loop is CASSTSSYNEQFF. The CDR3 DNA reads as TGTGCCAGTAGTACGAGCTCCTACAATGAGCAGTTCTTC.

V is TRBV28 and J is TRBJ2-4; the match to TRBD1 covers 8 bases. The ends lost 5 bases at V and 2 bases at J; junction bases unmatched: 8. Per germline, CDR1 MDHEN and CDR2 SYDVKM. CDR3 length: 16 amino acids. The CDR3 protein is CASSGQGAGSKNIQYF. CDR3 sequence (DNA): TGTGCCAGCAGTGGTCAGGGGGCTGGGTCCAAAAACATTCAGTACTTC.

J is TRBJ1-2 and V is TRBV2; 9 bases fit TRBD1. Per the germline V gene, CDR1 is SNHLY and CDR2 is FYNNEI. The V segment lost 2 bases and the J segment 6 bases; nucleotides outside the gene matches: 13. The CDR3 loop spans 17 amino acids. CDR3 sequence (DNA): TGTGCCAGCAGTGAACGGGACAGGGTAGCGCGGTGGCATGGCTACACCTTC. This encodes CASSERDRVARWHGYTF. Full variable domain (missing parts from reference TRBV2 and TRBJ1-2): EPEVTQTPSHQVTQMGQEVILRCVPISNHLYFYWYRQILGQKVEFLVSFYNNEISEKSEIFDDQFSVERPDGSNFTLKIRSTKLEDSAMYFCASSERDRVARWHGYTFGSGTRLTVV.

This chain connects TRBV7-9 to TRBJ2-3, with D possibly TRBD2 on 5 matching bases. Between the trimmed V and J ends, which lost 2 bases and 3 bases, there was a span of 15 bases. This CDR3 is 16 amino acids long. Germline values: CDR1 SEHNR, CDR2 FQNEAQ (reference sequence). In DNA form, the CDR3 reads TGTGCCAGCAGCTTACCTAAGGGAAAGCGGACAGATACGCAGTATTTT. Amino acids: CASSLPKGKRTDTQYF.

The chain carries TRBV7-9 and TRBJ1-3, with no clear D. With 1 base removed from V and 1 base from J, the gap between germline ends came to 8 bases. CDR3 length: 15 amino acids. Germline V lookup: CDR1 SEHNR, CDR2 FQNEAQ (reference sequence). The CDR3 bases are TGTGCCAGCAGCTTAGTAGTCGGTTCTGGAAACACCATATATTTT. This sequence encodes CASSLVVGSGNTIYF.

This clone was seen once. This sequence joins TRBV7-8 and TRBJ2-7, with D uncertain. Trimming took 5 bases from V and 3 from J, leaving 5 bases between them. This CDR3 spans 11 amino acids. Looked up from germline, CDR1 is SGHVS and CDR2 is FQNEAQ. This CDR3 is CASSHFYEQYF. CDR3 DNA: TGTGCCAGCAGCCACTTCTACGAGCAGTACTTC.

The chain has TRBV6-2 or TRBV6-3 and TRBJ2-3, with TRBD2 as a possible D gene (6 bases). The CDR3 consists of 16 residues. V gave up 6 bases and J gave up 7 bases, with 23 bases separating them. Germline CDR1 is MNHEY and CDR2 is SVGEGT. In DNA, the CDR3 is TGTGCCAGCAGCCAACGAATGGGACTCCTGGAAAATACGCAGTATTTT. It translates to CASSQRMGLLENTQYF.

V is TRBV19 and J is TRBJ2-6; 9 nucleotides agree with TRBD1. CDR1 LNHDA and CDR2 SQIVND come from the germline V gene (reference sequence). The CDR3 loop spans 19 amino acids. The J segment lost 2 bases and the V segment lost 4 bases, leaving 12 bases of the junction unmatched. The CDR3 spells CASSTNPWDRVAGANVLTF. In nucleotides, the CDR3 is TGTGCCAGTAGTACAAATCCGTGGGACAGGGTGGCTGGGGCCAACGTCCTGACTTTC.

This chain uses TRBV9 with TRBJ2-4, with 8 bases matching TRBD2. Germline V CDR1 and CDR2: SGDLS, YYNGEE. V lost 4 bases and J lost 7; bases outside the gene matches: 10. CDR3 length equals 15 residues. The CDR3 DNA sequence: TGTGCCAGCAGCCCCTCCGGGGGGGTCGGGAACATTCAGTACTTC. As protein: CASSPSGGVGNIQYF.

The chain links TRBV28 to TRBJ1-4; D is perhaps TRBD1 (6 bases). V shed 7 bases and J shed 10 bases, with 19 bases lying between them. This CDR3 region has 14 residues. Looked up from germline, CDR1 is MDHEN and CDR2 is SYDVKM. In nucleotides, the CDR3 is TGTGCCAGCACCATAGGGGGACCTGGGGGAAAACTGTTTTTT. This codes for CASTIGGPGGKLFF.

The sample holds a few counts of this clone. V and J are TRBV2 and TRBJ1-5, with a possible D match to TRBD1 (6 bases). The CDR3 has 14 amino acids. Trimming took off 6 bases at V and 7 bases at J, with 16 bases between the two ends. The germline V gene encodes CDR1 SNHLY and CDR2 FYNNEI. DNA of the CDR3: TGTGCCAGCAGAGGGGACATTATGGCGCAGCCCCAGCATTTT. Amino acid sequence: CASRGDIMAQPQHF.

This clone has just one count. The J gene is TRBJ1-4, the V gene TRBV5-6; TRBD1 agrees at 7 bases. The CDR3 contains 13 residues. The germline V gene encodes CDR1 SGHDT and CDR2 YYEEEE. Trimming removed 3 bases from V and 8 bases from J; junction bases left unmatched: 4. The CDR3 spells CASSSWTGEKLFF. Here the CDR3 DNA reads TGTGCCAGCAGCTCCTGGACAGGCGAAAAACTGTTTTTT. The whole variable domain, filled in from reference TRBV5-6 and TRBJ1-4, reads DAGVTQSPTHLIKTRGQQVTLRCSPKSGHDTVSWYQQALGQGPQFIFQYYEEEERQRGNFPDRFSGHQFPNYSSELNVNALLLGDSALYLCASSSWTGEKLFFGSGTQLSVL.

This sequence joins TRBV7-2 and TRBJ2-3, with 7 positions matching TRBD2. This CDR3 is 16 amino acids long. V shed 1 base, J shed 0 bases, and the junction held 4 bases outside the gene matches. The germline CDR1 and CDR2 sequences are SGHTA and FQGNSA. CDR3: CASSLVGGSSTDTQYF. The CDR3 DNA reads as TGTGCCAGCAGCTTAGTAGGCGGGAGTAGCACAGATACGCAGTATTTT.

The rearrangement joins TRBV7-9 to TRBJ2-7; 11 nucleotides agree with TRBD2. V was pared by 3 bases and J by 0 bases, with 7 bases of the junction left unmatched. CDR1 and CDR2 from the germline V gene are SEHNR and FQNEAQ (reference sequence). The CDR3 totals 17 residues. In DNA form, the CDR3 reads TGTGCCAGCAGCTTTGTGGGACTAGCGGATCGCTCCTACGAGCAGTACTTC. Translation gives CASSFVGLADRSYEQYF.

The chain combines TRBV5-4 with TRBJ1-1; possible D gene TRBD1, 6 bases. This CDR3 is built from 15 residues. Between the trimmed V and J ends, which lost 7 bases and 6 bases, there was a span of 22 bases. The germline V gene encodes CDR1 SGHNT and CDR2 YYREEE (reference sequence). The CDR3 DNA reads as TGTGCCAGCTCGCTGTTTGTGGGGGCAAGGGCTGAAGCTTTCTTT. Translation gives CASSLFVGARAEAFF.

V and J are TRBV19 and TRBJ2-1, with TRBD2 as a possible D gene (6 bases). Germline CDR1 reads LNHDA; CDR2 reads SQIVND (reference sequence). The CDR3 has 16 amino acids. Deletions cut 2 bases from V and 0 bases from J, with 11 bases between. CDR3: CASSIQGRSSYNEQFF. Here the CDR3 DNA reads TGTGCCAGTAGTATACAAGGGAGGAGCTCCTACAATGAGCAGTTCTTC.